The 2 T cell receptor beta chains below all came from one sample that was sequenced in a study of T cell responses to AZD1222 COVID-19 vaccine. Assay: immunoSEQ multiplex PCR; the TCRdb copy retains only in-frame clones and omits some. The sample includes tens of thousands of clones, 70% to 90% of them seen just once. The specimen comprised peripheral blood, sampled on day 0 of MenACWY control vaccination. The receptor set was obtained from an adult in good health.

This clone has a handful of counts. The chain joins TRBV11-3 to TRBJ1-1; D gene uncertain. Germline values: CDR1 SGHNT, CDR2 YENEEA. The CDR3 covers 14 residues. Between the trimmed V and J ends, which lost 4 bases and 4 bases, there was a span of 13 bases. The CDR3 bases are TGTGCCAGCAGCTCGACACCTGCTAGCACTGAAGCTTTCTTT. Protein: CASSSTPASTEAFF.

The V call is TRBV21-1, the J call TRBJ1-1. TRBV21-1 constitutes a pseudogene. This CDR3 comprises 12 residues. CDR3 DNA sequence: TGTGCCAGCAGCAAACTTCCCCTCGAAGCTTTCTTT. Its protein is CASSKLPLEAFF.